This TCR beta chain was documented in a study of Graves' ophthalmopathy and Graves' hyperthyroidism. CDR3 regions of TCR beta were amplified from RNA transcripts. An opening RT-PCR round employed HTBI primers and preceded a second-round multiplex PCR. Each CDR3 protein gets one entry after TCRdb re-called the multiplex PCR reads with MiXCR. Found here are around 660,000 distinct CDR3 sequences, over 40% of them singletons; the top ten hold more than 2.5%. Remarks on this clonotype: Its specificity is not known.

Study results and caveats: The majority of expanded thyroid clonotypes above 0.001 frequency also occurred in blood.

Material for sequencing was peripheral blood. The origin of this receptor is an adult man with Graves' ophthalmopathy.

Here the CDR3 reads CAISTGGLGNTEAFF. The CDR3 DNA reads as TGTGCCATCAGCACAGGGGGACTCGGAAACACTGAAGCTTTCTTT. V usage is TRBV10-3 and J usage is TRBJ1-1; TRBD1 matches at 8 bases. The V segment lost 6 bases and the J segment 2 bases; nucleotides outside the gene matches: 8. This CDR3 region has 15 residues. The V gene's germline CDR1 is ENHRY and CDR2 SYGVKD.